This T cell receptor beta chain was found in a study of blood T cell repertoires in COVID-19. As for the study in general: Some COVID-19 samples were acute and others convalescent; all came from the United States, Italy and Spain.

Trimming removed 4 bases at V and 2 bases at J, with 12 bases between. CDR3 length: 14 residues. CDR1 is SNHLY and CDR2 is FYNNEI in the germline V gene. The data were produced by immunoSEQ multiplex PCR, yet TCRdb's version contains in-frame clones alone and is incomplete. This table holds under 150,000 clones, roughly 90% found once. The chain combines TRBV2 with TRBJ2-7; D perhaps matches TRBD2 (5 bases). This TCR was recovered from a man aged 50 or older with acute or convalescent COVID-19. Sequenced material: peripheral blood. The CDR3 sequence: CASSVSNGAYEQYF. In DNA form, the CDR3 reads TGTGCCAGCAGTGTTAGCAACGGGGCCTACGAGCAGTACTTC.